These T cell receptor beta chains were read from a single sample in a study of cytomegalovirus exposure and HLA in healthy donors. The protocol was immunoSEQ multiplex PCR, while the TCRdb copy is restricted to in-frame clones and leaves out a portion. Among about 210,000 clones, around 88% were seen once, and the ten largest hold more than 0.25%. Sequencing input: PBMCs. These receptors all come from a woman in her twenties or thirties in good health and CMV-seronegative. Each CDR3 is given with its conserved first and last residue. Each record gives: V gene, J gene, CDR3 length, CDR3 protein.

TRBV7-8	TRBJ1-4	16	CASSRGSGTVGEKLFF
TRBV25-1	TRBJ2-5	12	CASSERQETQYF
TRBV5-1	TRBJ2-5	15	CASSLMVGGEETQYF
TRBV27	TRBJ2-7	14	CASSLTGAYHEQYF
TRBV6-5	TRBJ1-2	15	CASSVVLGGKYGYTF
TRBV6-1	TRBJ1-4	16	CASSEALGATNEKLFF
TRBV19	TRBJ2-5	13	CASSIDEEETQYF
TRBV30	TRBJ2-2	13	CAWTSYARGELFF
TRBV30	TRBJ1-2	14	CAWSATGGEFGYTF
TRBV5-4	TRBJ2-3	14	CASSPQSSTDTQYF
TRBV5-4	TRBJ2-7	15	CASSLTGRSSYEQYF
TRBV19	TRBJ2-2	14	CASSAGLGSGELFF
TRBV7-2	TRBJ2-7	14	CASSLTSGSYEQYF
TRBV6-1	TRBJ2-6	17	CASSDLRVLWGANVLTF
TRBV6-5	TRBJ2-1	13	CASSLQGNNEQFF
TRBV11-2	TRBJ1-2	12	CASSLAGYGYTF
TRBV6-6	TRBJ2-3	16	CASSYITGRGTDTQYF
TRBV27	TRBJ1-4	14	CASSRQGLNEKLFF
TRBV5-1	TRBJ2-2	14	CASMTSPNTGELFF
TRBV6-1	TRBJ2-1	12	CASRGTGYEQFF
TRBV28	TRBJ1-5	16	CASGFRGYYSNQPQHF
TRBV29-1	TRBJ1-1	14	CSGSLQGGVTEAFF
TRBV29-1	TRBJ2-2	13	CSAGQTNTGELFF
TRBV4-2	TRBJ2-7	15	CASSLGTPRGYEQYF
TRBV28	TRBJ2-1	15	CASSLSQGLGGEQFF
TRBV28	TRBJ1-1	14	CASSYRVRTTEAFF
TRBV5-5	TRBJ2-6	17	CASSLVGGVSGANVLTF
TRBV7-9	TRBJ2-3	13	CASSLDRGDTQYF
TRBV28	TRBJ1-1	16	CASSPRTGRRTAGAFF
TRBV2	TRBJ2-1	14	CASSDSLGRGEQFF
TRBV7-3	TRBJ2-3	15	CASSRSGGATDTQYF
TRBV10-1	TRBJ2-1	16	CASSERGRDPKREQFF
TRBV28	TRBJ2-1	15	CASSWDGSVNNEQFF
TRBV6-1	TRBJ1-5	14	CASTYRGNNQPQHF
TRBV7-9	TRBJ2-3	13	CASSTGSADTQYF
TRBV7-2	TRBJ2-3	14	CASRNSGSGDTQYF
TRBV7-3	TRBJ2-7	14	CASSPGQGPYEQYF
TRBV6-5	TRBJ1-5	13	CASRGDLIQPQHF
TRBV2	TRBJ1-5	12	CASSLREGPQHF
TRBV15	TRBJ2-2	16	CATSRERTPNTGELFF
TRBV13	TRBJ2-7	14	CASSRGTGGHEQYF
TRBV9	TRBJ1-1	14	CASSEGGANTEAFF
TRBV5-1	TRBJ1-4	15	CASRPGGTTNEKLFF
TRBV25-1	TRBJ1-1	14	CASRPLTDNTEAFF
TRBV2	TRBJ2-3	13	CASRRGGPDTQYF
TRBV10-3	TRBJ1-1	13	CAIGQDLNTEAFF
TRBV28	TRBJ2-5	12	CASNTGEETQYF
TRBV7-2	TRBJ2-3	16	CASSLYGARGTDTQYF
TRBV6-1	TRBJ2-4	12	CASRTLLNIQYF
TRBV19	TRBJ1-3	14	CASERDREGNTIYF
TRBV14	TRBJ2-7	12	CASSRTGYEQYF
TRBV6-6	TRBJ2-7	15	CASSYALPDSYEQYF